The 11 T cell receptor beta chains reported below all come from one sample, sequenced in a study of tumor and adjacent non-tumor tissue in lung cancer. A modified ARM-PCR protocol with three rounds of nested PCR amplified TCRbeta. TCRdb recomputed calls from the multiplex PCR reads with MiXCR, one row per CDR3 protein. The table records some 77,000 distinct CDR3 sequences, 65% to 75% of them present only once. No cell sorting was done before RNA was extracted from the tissue. Sequenced input: lung tumor tissue. The receptors come from a woman aged 70-85 years with non-small cell lung cancer.

A note on this clonotype: A read error may explain this, as a much larger clone is one base away. This sequence joins TRBV11-2 and TRBJ1-5; D is possibly TRBD1 (6 bases). Germline CDR1 reads SGHAT; CDR2 reads FQNNGV. The CDR3 consists of 15 residues. The CDR3 is CASNLDWGAGQPQHF. The CDR3 DNA reads as TGTGCCAGCAACTTAGATTGGGGGGCGGGTCAGCCCCAGCATTTT. The entire variable domain, with the rest obtained from reference TRBV11-2 and TRBJ1-5, is as follows: EAGVAQSPRYKIIEKRQSVAFWCNPISGHATLYWYQQILGQGPKLLIQFQNNGVVDDSQLPKDRFSAERLKGVDSTLKIQPAKLEDSAVYLCASNLDWGAGQPQHFGDGTRLSIL.

The V call is TRBV28, the J call TRBJ2-5; 10 nucleotides match TRBD2. CDR3 length equals 16 residues. The V segment lost 9 bases and the J segment 7 bases; nucleotides outside the gene matches: 17. The germline V gene encodes CDR1 MDHEN and CDR2 SYDVKM. The CDR3, as DNA: TGTGCCAGAGGCCTAACTCCTAGCGGGAGATTTGGGACCCAGTACTTC. This encodes CARGLTPSGRFGTQYF.

As regards this clonotype: The germline gene is not matched at one end of the junction; a read error may be the cause. V is TRBV11-3 and J is TRBJ2-1; perhaps TRBD2 as D (5 bases). The CDR3 extends over 15 amino acids. Germline values: CDR1 SGHNT, CDR2 YENEEA. CDR3 loop: CSSSLDTRTSGEQFF. As DNA, the CDR3 is TGTTCCAGCAGCTTAGACACTCGGACCAGCGGCGAACAGTTCTTC.

In its sample, this clonotype was seen many times. The V gene is TRBV30, the J gene TRBJ1-2, with a possible D match to TRBD1 (5 bases). Trimming took off 2 bases at V and 8 bases at J, with 15 bases between the two ends. The CDR3 has 13 amino acids. CDR1 GTSNPN and CDR2 SVGIG come from the germline V gene (reference sequence). Here the CDR3 DNA reads TGTGCCTGGAGTCGCATCAGGGAATCAGGCTACACCTTC. As protein: CAWSRIRESGYTF.

The table lists this clonotype with a few counts. No conserved phenylalanine or tryptophan is present at the end of the CDR3, so a read error is the likely explanation. The rearrangement uses TRBV29-1 and TRBJ2-7, with 9 bases that match TRBD2. This CDR3 contains 13 residues. Germline CDR1 and CDR2: SQVTM and ANQGSEA. V was pared by 8 bases and J by 0 bases, with 5 bases of the junction left unmatched. CDR3 sequence: CSLGLARSYEQYI. The CDR3 nucleotides read TGCAGCCTTGGACTAGCGCGCTCCTACGAGCAGTACATC.

As regards this clonotype: A junction boundary mismatches the germline segment, possibly from a read error. The chain recombines TRBV12-3 or TRBV12-4 with TRBJ2-7, with D unresolved. The CDR3 covers 15 residues. The CDR3 sequence is CASSSNIGPNYEQYF. The CDR3 DNA reads TGTGCTAGCAGTTCGAACATTGGGCCCAACTACGAGCAGTACTTC.

This clonotype was observed a single time. Just one base apart from a much larger clone, this may be a read error. The chain has TRBV19 and TRBJ2-2, with 9 bases identical to TRBD2. CDR1 and CDR2 (germline): LNHDA, SQIVND (reference sequence). The CDR3 is made up of 15 amino acids. The CDR3 DNA reads as TGTGCCAGTAGTCCGGGACTAGCCGTCACCTGGGAGCTGTTTTTT. Translation: CASSPGLAVTWELFF.

This chain joins TRBV29-1 and TRBJ2-3, with 9 nucleotides matching TRBD2. Germline-derived CDR1 and CDR2 are SQVTM and ANQGSEA. V lost 3 bases, J lost 6 bases, and 13 bases stayed unmatched. The CDR3 covers 16 residues. CDR3 sequence reads: CSVDMGTSRKGDTQYF. CDR3 nucleotides: TGCAGCGTTGATATGGGGACTAGCAGGAAAGGGGATACGCAGTATTTT.

The chain employs TRBV7-3 and TRBJ2-7; a weak D match, TRBD2 (5 bases). Germline loops: CDR1 SGHTA, CDR2 FQGTGA. V was pared by 5 bases and J by 4 bases, with 18 bases between. There are 15 residues in the CDR3. CDR3 sequence (DNA): TGTGCCAGCAGCGAATCTTCCGGAGGCCTTTACGAGCAGTACTTC. Its protein product is CASSESSGGLYEQYF.

A word on this clonotype: One end of the junction is discordant with germline, which a read error may explain. The chain employs TRBV4-2 and TRBJ2-3, with 8 nucleotides matching TRBD2. Looked up from germline, CDR1 is LGHNA and CDR2 is YNFKEQ. The CDR3 contains 16 residues. Written as DNA, the CDR3 is TGTGCAAGCAGCCAATGGGTTAGCGGGAACCGGGATACGCAGTATTTT. Its translation is CASSQWVSGNRDTQYF.

Many counts were recorded for this clonotype. The chain carries TRBV28 and TRBJ2-7; D may correspond to TRBD1 or TRBD2 (5 bases each). This CDR3 has 16 residues. The V end was cut by 4 bases, the J end by 3 bases, with 19 bases between. Germline V CDR1 and CDR2: MDHEN, SYDVKM. The CDR3 sequence: CASSSARGAGFYEQYF. CDR3 sequence (DNA): TGTGCCAGCAGTTCTGCCCGAGGGGCCGGATTCTACGAGCAGTACTTC. Based on the CDR3 plus reference TRBV28 and TRBJ2-7, the full variable domain is DVKVTQSSRYLVKRTGEKVFLECVQDMDHENMFWYRQDPGLGLRLIYFSYDVKMKEKGDIPEGYSVSREKKERFSLILESASTNQTSMYLCASSSARGAGFYEQYFGPGTRLTVT.